Below are 20 T cell receptor beta chains sequenced from a single sample in a study of blood T cell repertoires in COVID-19. The assay was immunoSEQ multiplex PCR, and TCRdb's table has in-frame clones only and misses some. The sample yields almost 35,000 clones, 80% to 90% seen once. The sequenced sample was peripheral blood. The receptors were gathered from a man aged 55 to 69 with active COVID-19.

This sequence joins TRBV6-1 and TRBJ2-5; TRBD1 agrees at 9 bases. With V trimmed by 4 bases and J by 4 bases, 10 bases remained unmatched. The CDR3 covers 16 residues. Germline values: CDR1 MNHNS, CDR2 SASEGT. The CDR3 DNA is TGTGCCAGCAGTGCATCCGGGACAGGGAGGACAGAGACCCAGTACTTC. Translation: CASSASGTGRTETQYF.

This chain joins TRBV27 and TRBJ1-5, with 10 positions matching TRBD1. V gave up 5 bases and J gave up 6 bases; unmatched junction bases: 7. The CDR3 length is 15 residues. Germline CDR1 reads MNHEY; CDR2 reads SMNVEV (reference sequence). CDR3 nucleotide sequence: TGTGCCAGCAGTATCGGACAGGGGGGAGGTCAGCCCCAGCATTTT. This encodes CASSIGQGGGQPQHF.

The chain has TRBV5-8 and TRBJ1-5; a possible D gene is TRBD1 (6 bases). CDR3 size: 17 residues. The V gene's germline CDR1 is SGHTS and CDR2 YDEGEE. The ends were cut back, 5 bases at V and 1 base at J, with 19 bases in the middle. CDR3 nucleotide sequence: TGTGCCAGCAGGAGGGACAATCTCCAGTGGAGCAATCAGCCCCAGCATTTT. Its protein is CASRRDNLQWSNQPQHF.

The chain links TRBV5-1 to TRBJ2-3, with 9 nucleotides matching TRBD2. The V gene end was trimmed by 0 bases and the J gene end by 3 bases; junction bases not matched to a gene: 2. The CDR3 extends over 15 amino acids. Per germline, CDR1 SGHRS and CDR2 YFSETQ. CDR3 residues: CASSLGLAGTDTQYF. CDR3 coding DNA: TGCGCCAGCAGCTTGGGGCTAGCGGGAACAGATACGCAGTATTTT.

The genes are TRBV6-5 and TRBJ1-5, with a possible D match to TRBD1 (5 bases). Trimming left V 8 bases short and J 6 bases short, with 20 bases between. The CDR3 runs to 15 residues. The germline V gene encodes CDR1 MNHEY and CDR2 SVGAGI. The CDR3 coding sequence is TGTGCCAGCTCTAGAGATGGGGCTAAAGGTCAGCCCCAGCATTTT. It codes for CASSRDGAKGQPQHF.

The chain combines TRBV5-1 with TRBJ2-7; 10 bases align to TRBD1. V shed 1 base and J 1 base; nucleotides not matched to a gene: 5. Germline V gene sequence: CDR1 SGHRS, CDR2 YFSETQ. The CDR3 sequence is 16 residues long. For the CDR3, the DNA is TGCGCCAGCAGCTTGCCCGGGACAGGGGTGTCCTACGAGCAGTACTTC. It codes for CASSLPGTGVSYEQYF. The full variable domain, rest sourced from reference TRBV5-1 and TRBJ2-7, is KAGVTQTPRYLIKTRGQQVTLSCSPISGHRSVSWYQQTPGQGLQFLFEYFSETQRNKGNFPGRFSGRQFSNSRSEMNVSTLELGDSALYLCASSLPGTGVSYEQYFGPGTRLTVT.

This clone was counted once. The chain recombines TRBV4-2 with TRBJ2-4, with 9 bases that match TRBD1. Germline loops: CDR1 LGHNA, CDR2 YNFKEQ. CDR3 size: 19 residues. Unmatched junction bases numbered 15, after V lost 0 bases and J lost 6 bases. As DNA, the CDR3 is TGTGCCAGCAGCCAAGATTGGGTGGGCACAGGGGGCGTACGAAACATTCAGTACTTC. This gives the protein CASSQDWVGTGGVRNIQYF.

The CDR3 spells CASSSRGNTEAFF. For the CDR3, the DNA is TGTGCCAGCAGCTCCAGGGGGAACACTGAAGCTTTCTTT. V and J are TRBV7-9 and TRBJ1-1; TRBD1 might be the D (6 bases). The V end lost 4 bases, the J end lost 1 base, and 7 bases lay between the germline ends. The CDR3 has 13 amino acids. The germline gives CDR1 SEHNR, CDR2 FQNEAQ (reference sequence). Full variable domain (rest looked up from reference TRBV7-9 and TRBJ1-1): DTGVSQNPRHKITKRGQNVTFRCDPISEHNRLYWYRQTLGQGPEFLTYFQNEAQLEKSRLLSDRFSAERPKGSFSTLEIQRTEQGDSAMYLCASSSRGNTEAFFGQGTRLTVV.

The V gene is TRBV6-5, the J gene TRBJ1-5, with unresolved D. CDR1 is MNHEY, CDR2 SVGAGI, per germline. The CDR3 totals 11 residues. Trimming removed 6 bases from V and 4 bases from J, with 4 bases in between. CDR3 sequence: CASRENQPQHF. The CDR3 coding sequence is TGTGCCAGCAGGGAGAATCAGCCCCAGCATTTT.

The chain is built from TRBV9 and TRBJ2-4, with a weak D call TRBD2 (6 bases). Between the trimmed V and J ends, which lost 3 bases and 0 bases, there was a span of 13 bases. CDR3 length: 16 amino acids. Germline V gene sequence: CDR1 SGDLS, CDR2 YYNGEE. The CDR3 DNA is TGTGCCAGCAGCGACCCCGAGGGACTAGCCAAAAACATTCAGTACTTC. Its protein is CASSDPEGLAKNIQYF.

This chain links TRBV15 with TRBJ2-3; TRBD2 aligns across 8 bases. Germline V gene sequence: CDR1 LNHNV, CDR2 YYDKDF (reference sequence). V shed 0 bases, J shed 5 bases, and the junction held 7 bases outside the gene matches. The CDR3 has 16 residues. The CDR3 region is CATSRDGSGKIDTQYF. In nucleotides, the CDR3 is TGTGCCACCAGCAGAGATGGTAGCGGGAAAATAGATACGCAGTATTTT.

This chain connects TRBV5-1 to TRBJ1-4; TRBD1 might be the D (5 bases). The CDR3 runs 14 residues. CDR1 is SGHRS, CDR2 YFSETQ, per germline. Trimming removed 0 bases from V and 5 bases from J, with 8 bases in between. The CDR3 DNA reads TGCGCCAGCAGCTTGGGGGCAGGGAATGAAAAACTGTTTTTT. Its protein is CASSLGAGNEKLFF.

The rearrangement joins TRBV5-4 to TRBJ2-3; 8 bases are a match to TRBD2. V shed 0 bases, J shed 3 bases, and the junction held 6 bases outside the gene matches. The germline V gene has CDR1 SGHNT and CDR2 YYREEE (reference sequence). This CDR3 region has 16 residues. In DNA form, the CDR3 reads TGTGCCAGCAGCTTGGGGATGCGGGAGGTGACAGATACGCAGTATTTT. Residues: CASSLGMREVTDTQYF.

The chain recombines TRBV7-2 with TRBJ2-7; TRBD1 matches at 7 bases. The V gene end was trimmed by 5 bases and the J gene end by 1 base; junction bases not matched to a gene: 8. Germline V gene data show CDR1 as SGHTA and CDR2 as FQGNSA. The CDR3 length is 15 residues. The CDR3 nucleotides are TGTGCCAGCAGCGCACGGGACAGAGGATCCTACGAGCAGTACTTC. It is translated as CASSARDRGSYEQYF.

The chain joins TRBV9 to TRBJ2-5; 15 nucleotides agree with TRBD2. This CDR3 contains 16 residues. Germline loops: CDR1 SGDLS, CDR2 YYNGEE. The junction had 2 bases not matched to a gene; V was cut back by 3 bases and J by 2 bases. This CDR3 is CASSGGLAGGQETQYF. CDR3 bases: TGTGCCAGCAGCGGAGGACTAGCGGGAGGGCAAGAGACCCAGTACTTC.

This rearrangement joins TRBV9 to TRBJ2-3; 10 nucleotides agree with TRBD1. From germline, CDR1 is SGDLS and CDR2 YYNGEE. V dropped 4 bases and J dropped 1; count of bases not matched to a gene: 3. The CDR3 contains 15 residues. The CDR3 protein is CASSPGTGGTDTQYF. The CDR3, as DNA: TGTGCCAGCAGCCCCGGGACAGGGGGCACAGATACGCAGTATTTT.

The chain carries TRBV19 and TRBJ1-3; D remains ambiguous. Germline values: CDR1 LNHDA, CDR2 SQIVND (reference sequence). V was shortened by 4 bases and J by 0 bases, with 13 bases between the two germline ends. This CDR3 has 16 residues. CDR3 coding DNA: TGTGCCAGTAGTAAGTCGGGAACTTACTCTGGAAACACCATATATTTT. Amino acid sequence: CASSKSGTYSGNTIYF.

The chain employs TRBV6-6 and TRBJ2-1, with D maybe TRBD2 (6 bases). Trimming left V 4 bases short and J 9 bases short, with 7 bases between. Germline V gene sequence: CDR1 MNHNY, CDR2 SVGAGI (reference sequence). The CDR3 runs to 11 residues. The CDR3 sequence: CASSSGGEQFF. The DNA for the CDR3 is TGTGCCAGCAGTTCCGGGGGTGAGCAGTTCTTC.

The V and J genes are TRBV6-5 and TRBJ2-3; 7 bases are a match to TRBD1. This CDR3 has 13 amino acids. The V and J ends lost 2 bases and 7 bases, in that order; junction bases with no gene match: 3. CDR1 is MNHEY and CDR2 is SVGAGI in the germline V gene. The CDR3 bases are TGTGCCAGCAGTTACCAGGGACAGAATACGCAGTATTTT. It yields the protein CASSYQGQNTQYF.

The V and J genes are TRBV10-1 and TRBJ1-5, with a weak D call TRBD1 (6 bases). This CDR3 region has 12 residues. V was pared by 8 bases and J by 3 bases, with 8 bases between. Germline lookup yields CDR1 WNHNN and CDR2 SYGVQD (reference sequence). The CDR3 DNA follows: TGCGCCAGCGGGGACAACAATCAGCCCCAGCATTTT. Translation: CASGDNNQPQHF.